This TCR beta chain was obtained from a study of T cells in Graves' hyperthyroidism and ophthalmopathy. General observations from the study: Blood also carried most thyroid clonotypes expanded above 0.001. A 13 V-J signature model discriminated ophthalmopathy versus stable hyperthyroidism.

This clonotype was seen repeatedly, ten times or more. Its specificity is not known. Germline lookup yields CDR1 DFQATT and CDR2 SNEGSKA (reference sequence). The CDR3 runs to 16 residues. V was pared by 3 bases and J by 0 bases, with 7 bases of the junction left unmatched. Uncontrolled infections, other autoimmune diseases, pregnancy or lactation led to exclusion of patients. Fresh peripheral blood, 8 to 10 ml, was the source of the PBMCs. Amplification of TCR beta CDR3 regions was performed using RNA transcripts as template. First-round RT-PCR with HTBI primers amplified the TCR CDR3 region. TCRdb re-analysed the multiplex PCR reads in MiXCR, keeping a single row per CDR3 protein. The table has 500,000 to 650,000 distinct CDR3 sequences, more than 15% seen once.

The chain couples TRBV20-1 to TRBJ2-3; TRBD2 matches 9 bases. The sample taken for sequencing was blood. This clonotype was sampled from a woman between 18 and 30 years old with Graves' ophthalmopathy. CDR3 in DNA: TGCAGTGCTAGTGAGACTAGCGGAGCTAGCACAGATACGCAGTATTTT. Its protein is CSASETSGASTDTQYF.